This entry lists 30 T cell receptor beta chains sequenced from one sample in a study of T cells in Graves' hyperthyroidism and ophthalmopathy. TCR beta CDR3 regions were amplified from RNA. The HTBI primer set served for first-round RT-PCR of the TCR CDR3. One entry per CDR3 protein results from TCRdb running MiXCR on the multiplex PCR reads. The sample contains about 840,000 distinct CDR3 sequences, around 38% of which appear only once. Sequenced: blood. Receptor source: a man aged 18 to 35 with Graves' hyperthyroidism.

This clonotype was picked up many times. The rearrangement links TRBV20-1 to TRBJ2-7; D may match TRBD1 or TRBD2 (5 bases each). Germline assignment: CDR1 DFQATT and CDR2 SNEGSKA (reference sequence). The CDR3 is made up of 13 amino acids. Trimming stripped 0 bases from V and 4 bases from J, with 10 bases between. CDR3 loop: CSAREGAGYEQYF. The CDR3 DNA follows: TGCAGTGCTAGAGAAGGGGCGGGTTACGAGCAGTACTTC.

In its sample, this clonotype was seen a few times. V and J are TRBV12-3 or TRBV12-4 and TRBJ1-2; D uncertain. V was trimmed by 8 bases and J by 4 bases, leaving 8 bases between them. The CDR3 loop spans 11 amino acids. The CDR3, as DNA: TGTGCCAGCTCCAGGTCCTATGGCTACACCTTC. Protein product: CASSRSYGYTF.

This clonotype was found a few times. The chain uses TRBV6-5 and TRBJ1-6, with 7 bases aligning to TRBD1. The V gene end was trimmed by 10 bases and the J gene end by 10 bases; junction bases not matched to a gene: 7. The CDR3 totals 12 residues. Germline values: CDR1 MNHEY, CDR2 SVGAGI. CDR3 sequence reads: CATRTGNSPLHF. The CDR3 DNA reads as TGTGCCACTCGGACAGGCAACTCACCCCTCCACTTT.

This sequence joins TRBV7-3 and TRBJ2-7; TRBD1 matches at 9 bases. J gave up 3 bases and V 5 bases, and 8 bases lay outside the gene matches. The CDR3 has 15 amino acids. CDR1 and CDR2 from the germline V gene are SGHTA and FQGTGA. The CDR3, as DNA: TGTGCCAGCAGCCAAGTTGTGACAGGGGGCTACGAGCAGTACTTC. This sequence encodes CASSQVVTGGYEQYF.

This chain links TRBV5-4 with TRBJ2-2; possibly TRBD1 for D (7 bases). Germline values: CDR1 SGHNT, CDR2 YYREEE (reference sequence). The ends were cut back, 1 base at V and 6 bases at J, with 13 bases in the middle. The CDR3 length is 15 residues. CDR3 region: CASSLWTGGAGELFF. The CDR3 nucleotides read TGTGCCAGCAGCTTGTGGACAGGAGGGGCCGGGGAGCTGTTTTTT.

This clonotype was seen many times. The chain carries TRBV7-2 and TRBJ2-2; the D gene is possibly TRBD2 (5 bases). CDR3 length equals 14 residues. CDR1 is SGHTA and CDR2 is FQGNSA in the germline V gene. Trimming left V 7 bases short and J 8 bases short, with 17 bases between. Written as DNA, the CDR3 is TGTGCCAGCAACTCAGCCCCGGGGAGAGGGGAGCTGTTTTTT. It yields the protein CASNSAPGRGELFF.

Many counts were recorded for this clonotype. The chain uses TRBV7-8 and TRBJ1-2; 7 positions match TRBD1. Looked up from germline, CDR1 is SGHVS and CDR2 is FQNEAQ. This CDR3 is built from 14 residues. Unmatched junction bases numbered 4, after V lost 1 base and J lost 5 bases. DNA for the CDR3: TGTGCCAGCAGCTTAGTCCCGACAGGGTATGGCTACACCTTC. Encoded protein: CASSLVPTGYGYTF.

V gene TRBV10-3 combines with J gene TRBJ2-1; D is perhaps TRBD2 (6 bases). Trimming took off 2 bases at V and 8 bases at J, with 19 bases between the two ends. Germline V gene data show CDR1 as ENHRY and CDR2 as SYGVKD. The CDR3 extends over 16 amino acids. CDR3 nucleotide sequence: TGTGCCATCAGTGAGCCTCAAGAGGGAGGATGGGATGAGCAGTTCTTC. Amino acids: CAISEPQEGGWDEQFF.

Regarding this clonotype: Possible read error: a much larger clone is one base away. Here the CDR3 reads CASSWTGHNQPQHF. CDR3 sequence (DNA): TGTGCCAGCAGTTGGACAGGGCACAATCAGCCCCAGCATTTT. The rearrangement joins TRBV6-5 to TRBJ1-5, with 8 bases fitting TRBD1. Germline V gene sequence: CDR1 MNHEY, CDR2 SVGAGI. The ends lost 4 bases at V and 3 bases at J; junction bases unmatched: 2. The CDR3 totals 14 residues.

This clonotype occurred a few times. The CDR3: CASSLRTGLNEKLFF. DNA of the CDR3: TGTGCCAGCAGCTTGAGGACAGGTCTCAATGAAAAACTGTTTTTT. V gene TRBV5-4 combines with J gene TRBJ1-4, with 7 bases identical to TRBD1. Trimming cost V 1 base and J 5 bases; bases outside gene matches: 5. CDR1 is SGHNT and CDR2 is YYREEE in the germline V gene (reference sequence). The CDR3 contains 15 residues.

This clonotype showed up just a few times. J is TRBJ1-4 and V is TRBV12-3 or TRBV12-4; 10 bases fit TRBD1. V lost 5 bases and J lost 12; bases outside the gene matches: 9. There are 14 residues in the CDR3. CDR3 protein: CASSPTGGLAELFF. CDR3 sequence (DNA): TGTGCCAGCAGTCCGACAGGGGGCTTGGCGGAACTGTTTTTT.

This clonotype was found a few times. This chain links TRBV29-1 with TRBJ1-5; 9 bases match TRBD1. This CDR3 comprises 16 residues. With V trimmed by 4 bases and J by 1 base, 8 bases remained unmatched. Germline lookup yields CDR1 SQVTM and CDR2 ANQGSEA. CDR3 sequence reads: CSVATGGFRSNQPQHF. The CDR3 coding sequence is TGCAGCGTTGCGACAGGGGGGTTTAGGAGCAATCAGCCCCAGCATTTT. Complete variable domain (other parts from reference TRBV29-1 and TRBJ1-5): SAVISQKPSRDICQRGTSLTIQCQVDSQVTMMFWYRQQPGQSLTLIATANQGSEATYESGFVIDKFPISRPNLTFSTLTVSNMSPEDSSIYLCSVATGGFRSNQPQHFGDGTRLSIL.

This clonotype was counted only a few times. V gene TRBV12-3 or TRBV12-4 combines with J gene TRBJ1-3; D remains unclear. This CDR3 region has 14 residues. Trimming stripped 1 base from V and 3 bases from J, with 7 bases between. This CDR3 reads CASSLGWVGNTIYF. The CDR3 DNA sequence: TGTGCCAGCAGTTTAGGCTGGGTTGGAAACACCATATATTTT.

The chain has TRBV5-1 and TRBJ2-7; TRBD2 matches at 10 bases. The trim removed 5 bases at V and 6 bases at J, leaving 8 bases unmatched. CDR3 length: 14 amino acids. The germline CDR1 and CDR2 sequences are SGHRS and YFSETQ. The CDR3 DNA sequence: TGCGCCAGCAGTCGAGCGGGGGGGCCACTCGAGCAGTACTTC. Translating gives CASSRAGGPLEQYF.

The chain links TRBV24-1 to TRBJ1-5; D not certain. Germline CDR1 and CDR2: KGHDR and SFDVKD. The CDR3 is made up of 13 amino acids. The V end was cut by 12 bases, the J end by 7 bases, with 18 bases between. CDR3 amino acids: CAGSGRARQPQHF. CDR3 DNA: TGTGCCGGCTCCGGGAGAGCAAGGCAGCCCCAGCATTTT.

Turning to this clonotype: A junction end diverges from the germline sequence, so it may reflect a read error. The chain carries TRBV4-1 and TRBJ2-7, with D possibly matching TRBD2 (5 bases). The CDR3 spans 15 residues. Germline lookup yields CDR1 MGHRA and CDR2 YSYEKL. CDR3 DNA sequence: TGTGCCAGCAGCCAAGAATGGAGCGGCTCCTACGAGCAGTACTTC. Protein sequence: CASSQEWSGSYEQYF.

In this sample, this clonotype turned up once. The chain links TRBV2 to TRBJ1-2, with 12 bases aligning to TRBD1. With 10 bases clipped from V and 4 bases from J, the junction kept 7 bases outside the gene matches. The CDR3 totals 14 residues. Germline V gives CDR1 SNHLY, CDR2 FYNNEI. The CDR3 here is CAIAGTGGAYGYTF. Written as DNA, the CDR3 is TGTGCCATCGCCGGGACAGGGGGCGCCTATGGCTACACCTTC.

J is TRBJ1-2 and V is TRBV6-5; D is unresolved. The V gene's germline CDR1 is MNHEY and CDR2 SVGAGI. The CDR3 covers 15 residues. Trimming removed 0 bases from V and 7 bases from J, with 15 bases in between. DNA for the CDR3: TGTGCCAGCAGTTACTCGACGGCGGGGAATAGTGGCTACACCTTC. Residues: CASSYSTAGNSGYTF.

This clonotype was observed many times. The chain recombines TRBV2 with TRBJ1-1; D gene unclear. Looked up from germline, CDR1 is SNHLY and CDR2 is FYNNEI. The CDR3 totals 13 residues. Trimming took 5 bases from V and 4 from J, leaving 11 bases between them. CDR3 protein: CASSPRPLTEAFF. The CDR3 DNA is TGTGCCAGCAGTCCGCGGCCACTCACTGAAGCTTTCTTT.

This clonotype was observed a handful of times. The chain carries TRBV25-1 and TRBJ1-5; possibly TRBD1 for D (6 bases). Germline CDR1 reads MGHDK; CDR2 reads SYGVNS. This CDR3 contains 16 residues. Trimming left V 6 bases short and J 5 bases short, with 20 bases between. This CDR3 reads CASSQDGQRWDQPQHF. For the CDR3, the DNA is TGTGCCAGCAGCCAAGATGGACAGCGGTGGGATCAGCCCCAGCATTTT. Complete variable domain (other parts from reference TRBV25-1 and TRBJ1-5): EADIYQTPRYLVIGTGKKITLECSQTMGHDKMYWYQQDPGMELHLIHYSYGVNSTEKGDLSSESTVSRIRTEHFPLTLESARPSHTSQYLCASSQDGQRWDQPQHFGDGTRLSIL.

This clonotype was counted at least ten times. The chain recombines TRBV9 with TRBJ1-3; unclear D gene. V was shortened by 2 bases and J by 4 bases, with 4 bases between the two germline ends. In germline, CDR1 is SGDLS, CDR2 YYNGEE. This CDR3 has 12 amino acids. The CDR3 DNA sequence: TGTGCCAGCAGCGTGGGGGGAAACACCATATATTTT. It specifies CASSVGGNTIYF.

Only a few counts were recorded for this clonotype. The CDR3 here is CASQRTGGGEQYF. CDR3 nucleotide sequence: TGTGCCAGCCAAAGGACAGGGGGCGGCGAGCAGTACTTC. The chain employs TRBV6-5 and TRBJ2-7, with TRBD1 matching 11 bases. V was pared by 8 bases and J by 6 bases, with 6 bases of the junction left unmatched. The CDR3 length is 13 residues. Germline CDR1 and CDR2: MNHEY and SVGAGI.

The rearrangement links TRBV7-9 to TRBJ2-7; D unclear. Trimming stripped 2 bases from V and 5 bases from J, with 10 bases between. The CDR3 spans 13 residues. Germline assignment: CDR1 SEHNR and CDR2 FQNEAQ (reference sequence). The CDR3 nucleotides read TGTGCCAGCAGCTTAACTCTAGAAGACGAGCAGTACTTC. It specifies CASSLTLEDEQYF.

The V and J genes are TRBV20-1 and TRBJ2-3; 8 bases are shared with TRBD2. This CDR3 has 14 residues. V lost 6 bases and J lost 3; bases outside the gene matches: 8. Germline-derived CDR1 and CDR2 are DFQATT and SNEGSKA (reference sequence). The CDR3 DNA sequence: TGCAGTGCAGCGGGACTAGGGTCAACAGATACGCAGTATTTT. This translates into CSAAGLGSTDTQYF.

The chain combines TRBV20-1 with TRBJ2-7, with 10 nucleotides matching TRBD2. Germline CDR1 and CDR2: DFQATT and SNEGSKA (reference sequence). V shed 5 bases, J shed 4 bases, and the junction held 11 bases outside the gene matches. The CDR3 sequence is 15 residues long. The DNA of the CDR3 is TGCAGTGCTTCTCGACTAGCGGGTTCCCCTTACGAGCAGTACTTC. Encoded protein: CSASRLAGSPYEQYF.

This clonotype occurred a few times. The chain carries TRBV19 and TRBJ1-6; the D gene is possibly TRBD1 (6 bases). Trimming shortened V by 1 base and J by 6 bases, and 16 bases separated the two germline ends. Germline CDR1 LNHDA, CDR2 SQIVND (reference sequence). The CDR3 has 17 amino acids. The CDR3 spells CASSIGGPGITNSPLHF. CDR3 nucleotide sequence: TGTGCCAGTAGTATAGGGGGGCCGGGGATTACTAATTCACCCCTCCACTTT. Together with reference TRBV19 and TRBJ1-6, the CDR3 gives the full variable domain: DGGITQSPKYLFRKEGQNVTLSCEQNLNHDAMYWYRQDPGQGLRLIYYSQIVNDFQKGDIAEGYSVSREKKESFPLTVTSAQKNPTAFYLCASSIGGPGITNSPLHFGNGTRLTVT.

Comment on this clonotype: A read error is possible here, since a much larger clone lies one base away. This chain joins TRBV20-1 and TRBJ2-5; 7 nucleotides agree with TRBD1. Germline assignment: CDR1 DFQATT and CDR2 SNEGSKA (reference sequence). Unmatched junction bases numbered 4, after V lost 4 bases and J lost 5 bases. This CDR3 has 12 residues. The CDR3 region is CSAITGAETQYF. The CDR3 DNA reads TGCAGTGCTATTACAGGGGCCGAGACCCAGTACTTC.

This clonotype was seen a few times. This rearrangement joins TRBV19 to TRBJ1-5, with D possibly being TRBD1 (5 bases). In germline, CDR1 is LNHDA, CDR2 SQIVND (reference sequence). The CDR3 sequence is 18 residues long. Trimming removed 5 bases at V and 4 bases at J, with 24 bases between. In nucleotides, the CDR3 is TGTGCCAGTAGTTCAACCCCCGGGACCGGACCGGGGAATCAGCCCCAGCATTTT. Amino acid sequence: CASSSTPGTGPGNQPQHF.

This chain joins TRBV20-1 and TRBJ1-5; D is undetermined. This CDR3 region has 15 residues. V gave up 2 bases and J gave up 0 bases, with 11 bases separating them. Germline V gives CDR1 DFQATT, CDR2 SNEGSKA (reference sequence). Here the CDR3 reads CSARSATNSNQPQHF. In DNA, the CDR3 is TGCAGTGCTAGAAGTGCGACGAATAGCAATCAGCCCCAGCATTTT.

V and J are TRBV7-2 and TRBJ2-5; 9 nucleotides line up with TRBD2. The V segment lost 5 bases and the J segment 7 bases; nucleotides outside the gene matches: 8. The CDR3 has 14 amino acids. CDR1 and CDR2 (germline): SGHTA, FQGNSA. The CDR3 sequence is CASSRVAGEGTQYF. The CDR3 DNA reads TGTGCCAGCAGCAGGGTAGCGGGAGAGGGGACCCAGTACTTC. Looking up the rest from reference TRBV7-2 and TRBJ2-5 gives the full variable domain: GAGVSQSPSNKVTEKGKDVELRCDPISGHTALYWYRQSLGQGLEFLIYFQGNSAPDKSGLPSDRFSAERTGGSVSTLTIQRTQQEDSAVYLCASSRVAGEGTQYFGPGTRLLVL.